These 26 T cell receptor beta chains came from one sample sequenced in a study. The assay was immunoSEQ multiplex PCR, and TCRdb's table has in-frame clones only and misses some. The table records around 49,000 clones, 85% to 95% of them present only once. The sample comprised PBMCs. These receptors originate from a man aged 40-50 years with rheumatoid arthritis.

The gene calls are TRBV12-3 or TRBV12-4 and TRBJ1-2; D unclear. With 4 bases removed from V and 9 bases from J, the gap between germline ends came to 9 bases. The CDR3 length is 11 residues. The CDR3 DNA sequence: TGTGCCAGCAGTTGGACCCGGAGCTACACCTTC. Its translation is CASSWTRSYTF.

The chain recombines TRBV7-8 with TRBJ1-2; tentative D call: TRBD1 (5 bases). Germline V CDR1 and CDR2: SGHVS, FQNEAQ. The CDR3 has 15 amino acids. Trimming took off 5 bases at V and 1 base at J, with 14 bases between the two ends. DNA for the CDR3: TGTGCCAGCAGCCGATTTAGGGGCCTTAACTATGGCTACACCTTC. This sequence encodes CASSRFRGLNYGYTF.

The CDR3 region has the DNA TGTGCCAGCAGCTTGGACGCCGGACCCTACGAGCAGTACTTC. Amino acid sequence: CASSLDAGPYEQYF. This chain uses TRBV5-6 with TRBJ2-7; D unresolved. Deletions cut 0 bases from V and 2 bases from J, with 9 bases between. Germline CDR1 reads SGHDT; CDR2 reads YYEEEE. The CDR3 spans 14 residues.

The genes are TRBV7-2 and TRBJ1-6; D perhaps matches TRBD1 (5 bases). The V end lost 5 bases, the J end lost 6 bases, and 11 bases lay between the germline ends. This CDR3 contains 14 residues. The germline V gene encodes CDR1 SGHTA and CDR2 FQGNSA. DNA of the CDR3: TGTGCCAGCAGCCTAGGGACGGCTAATTCACCCCTCCACTTT. This translates into CASSLGTANSPLHF.

This sequence joins TRBV28 and TRBJ2-4, with 11 bases matching TRBD2. In germline, CDR1 is MDHEN, CDR2 SYDVKM. Germline trimming cut 2 bases from V and 9 bases from J; bases unmatched to any gene: 15. This CDR3 contains 18 residues. The CDR3 loop is CASSLKKGVAGGRGIQYF. As DNA, the CDR3 is TGTGCCAGCAGTTTAAAGAAAGGAGTAGCGGGAGGGAGGGGCATTCAGTACTTC.

The sample holds a few counts of this clone. The rearrangement links TRBV27 to TRBJ2-7; tentatively, D is TRBD1 (5 bases). The CDR3 has 15 amino acids. V was cut by 0 bases and J by 0 bases, with 9 bases left in between. Germline-derived CDR1 and CDR2 are MNHEY and SMNVEV (reference sequence). CDR3 loop: CASSLSTASSYEQYF. The CDR3 nucleotides are TGTGCCAGCAGTTTATCGACAGCGAGCTCCTACGAGCAGTACTTC.

The chain joins TRBV15 to TRBJ2-2, with no clear D. Germline loops: CDR1 LNHNV, CDR2 YYDKDF (reference sequence). Deletions cut 1 base from V and 4 bases from J, with 10 bases between. The CDR3 runs to 15 residues. CDR3 residues: CATSRGDLSTGELFF. Here the CDR3 DNA reads TGTGCCACCAGCAGAGGAGACCTTTCCACCGGGGAGCTGTTTTTT.

The genes are TRBV28 and TRBJ1-2; D ambiguous. Germline assignment: CDR1 MDHEN and CDR2 SYDVKM. Trimming cost V 2 bases and J 7 bases, with 17 bases left between them. The CDR3 runs 15 residues. CDR3 loop: CASSLIAWVSSGYTF. Here the CDR3 DNA reads TGTGCCAGCAGTTTAATTGCGTGGGTCAGTTCTGGCTACACCTTC.

The chain couples TRBV29-1 to TRBJ2-7; TRBD1 matches at 8 bases. Germline V CDR1 and CDR2: SQVTM, ANQGSEA. The CDR3 extends over 12 amino acids. CDR3 nucleotides: TGCGGTTCATGGACAGGGAATTACGAGCAGTACTTC. Its protein product is CGSWTGNYEQYF.

V is TRBV14 and J is TRBJ2-1; TRBD2 aligns across 8 bases. The CDR3 is 15 residues long. Germline CDR1 reads SGHDN; CDR2 reads FVKESK. V trimming: 1 base; J trimming: 3 bases; junction bases outside the gene matches: 2. In DNA form, the CDR3 reads TGTGCCAGCAGCCAAGTAGCGGGATTCTACAATGAGCAGTTCTTC. Amino acids: CASSQVAGFYNEQFF.

The rearrangement uses TRBV28 and TRBJ1-2, with 8 bases lining up with TRBD1. The CDR3 extends over 14 amino acids. Germline-derived CDR1 and CDR2 are MDHEN and SYDVKM. After removal of 5 bases from V and 0 bases from J, the junction contained 2 bases not matched to a gene. Here the CDR3 reads CASSGQGANYGYTF. The CDR3 nucleotides read TGTGCCAGCAGTGGACAGGGCGCTAACTATGGCTACACCTTC.

The genes are TRBV5-4 and TRBJ1-2; no firm D call. Trimming took off 4 bases at V and 4 bases at J, with 17 bases between the two ends. Germline CDR1 reads SGHNT; CDR2 reads YYREEE (reference sequence). The CDR3 totals 15 residues. CDR3 loop: CASSPADGGSYGYTF. The CDR3 coding sequence is TGTGCCAGCAGCCCCGCTGACGGCGGCTCCTATGGCTACACCTTC.

V usage is TRBV21-1 and J usage is TRBJ2-2; the tabulated D call, TRBD2, remains unverified against the DNA. TRBV21-1 is marked as a pseudogene. The CDR3 contains 12 residues. The CDR3 DNA is TGTGCCAGCAGCAAAGTTTACCGGGGAGCTGTTTTT. This sequence encodes CASSKVYRGAVF.

This chain joins TRBV7-9 and TRBJ2-1; D may correspond to TRBD1 or TRBD2 (5 bases each). Germline-derived CDR1 and CDR2 are SEHNR and FQNEAQ (reference sequence). The V gene lost 3 bases and the J gene lost 2 bases, with 14 bases spanning the gap. This CDR3 region has 16 residues. CDR3: CASSLSGPAAYNEQFF. CDR3 nucleotides: TGTGCCAGCAGCTTGTCGGGACCGGCGGCCTACAATGAGCAGTTCTTC. Together with reference TRBV7-9 and TRBJ2-1, the CDR3 gives the full variable domain: DTGVSQNPRHKITKRGQNVTFRCDPISEHNRLYWYRQTLGQGPEFLTYFQNEAQLEKSRLLSDRFSAERPKGSFSTLEIQRTEQGDSAMYLCASSLSGPAAYNEQFFGPGTRLTVL.

This chain joins TRBV5-4 and TRBJ1-1; D unclear. The CDR3 consists of 13 residues. V lost 0 bases and J lost 6, with 9 bases in between. The V gene's germline CDR1 is SGHNT and CDR2 YYREEE (reference sequence). CDR3 nucleotides: TGTGCCAGCAGCTTGGCCCTTAACCCTGAAGCTTTCTTT. As protein: CASSLALNPEAFF.

V is TRBV3-1 (or the pseudogene TRBV3-2) and J is TRBJ2-1, with 11 bases identical to TRBD2. The CDR3 covers 16 residues. J lost 9 bases, V lost 1 base, and 8 bases had no gene match. Germline-derived CDR1 and CDR2 are LGHDT and YNNKEL (reference sequence). This CDR3 is CASSQVGSGGASEQFF. The DNA for the CDR3 is TGTGCCAGCAGCCAAGTAGGTAGCGGGGGGGCCAGTGAGCAGTTCTTC.

This sequence joins TRBV6-5 and TRBJ2-3; D is perhaps TRBD1 (6 bases). Germline lookup yields CDR1 MNHEY and CDR2 SVGAGI. Trimming pared 4 bases from V and 4 bases from J, leaving 15 bases between. This CDR3 is 15 amino acids long. This CDR3 is CASSSETGSADTQYF. Written as DNA, the CDR3 is TGTGCCAGCAGTTCCGAGACAGGCTCTGCAGATACGCAGTATTTT.

DNA of the CDR3: TGTGCCAGCAGTTATGGACGTAAAGAGACCCAGTACTTC. Translating gives CASSYGRKETQYF. The chain combines TRBV6-5 with TRBJ2-5, with unresolved D. This CDR3 has 13 residues. Germline V CDR1 and CDR2: MNHEY, SVGAGI. With 3 bases removed from V and 3 bases from J, the gap between germline ends came to 8 bases.

This clone was counted once. The chain combines TRBV7-2 with TRBJ2-6, with no clear D. The CDR3 has 16 amino acids. V lost 4 bases, J lost 0 bases, and 10 bases lay in between. Looked up from germline, CDR1 is SGHTA and CDR2 is FQGNSA. CDR3 DNA: TGTGCCAGCAGCTCTTACGTCCTCTCTGGGGCCAACGTCCTGACTTTC. It is translated as CASSSYVLSGANVLTF. The whole variable domain, filled in from reference TRBV7-2 and TRBJ2-6, reads GAGVSQSPSNKVTEKGKDVELRCDPISGHTALYWYRQSLGQGLEFLIYFQGNSAPDKSGLPSDRFSAERTGGSVSTLTIQRTQQEDSAVYLCASSSYVLSGANVLTFGAGSRLTVL.

The chain couples TRBV6-5 to TRBJ1-4, with TRBD1 identical over 11 bases. In germline, CDR1 is MNHEY, CDR2 SVGAGI. The J segment lost 5 bases and the V segment lost 9 bases, leaving 8 bases of the junction unmatched. The CDR3 extends over 15 amino acids. For the CDR3, the DNA is TGTGCCAGTAGGACAGGGGGCGTTCAGAATGAAAAACTGTTTTTT. Protein product: CASRTGGVQNEKLFF.

The chain carries TRBV25-1 and TRBJ2-3, with unresolved D. Germline-derived CDR1 and CDR2 are MGHDK and SYGVNS. V lost 3 bases and J lost 1, with 14 bases in between. The CDR3 length is 16 residues. CDR3 bases: TGTGCCAGCAGTGACTACTCCCTAACCGGCACAGATACGCAGTATTTT. As protein: CASSDYSLTGTDTQYF. The full variable domain, its missing parts supplied by reference TRBV25-1 and TRBJ2-3, is EADIYQTPRYLVIGTGKKITLECSQTMGHDKMYWYQQDPGMELHLIHYSYGVNSTEKGDLSSESTVSRIRTEHFPLTLESARPSHTSQYLCASSDYSLTGTDTQYFGPGTRLTVL.

The chain carries TRBV3-1 (or the pseudogene TRBV3-2) and TRBJ2-7, with a possible D match to TRBD1 (5 bases). In germline, CDR1 is LGHDT, CDR2 YNNKEL (reference sequence). The CDR3 covers 17 residues. V lost 1 base and J 0 bases, leaving 16 bases between the germline ends. The CDR3 is CASSQAVFGRVSYEQYF. CDR3 nucleotide sequence: TGTGCCAGCAGCCAAGCGGTTTTTGGCAGGGTCTCCTACGAGCAGTACTTC.

The chain combines TRBV13 with TRBJ2-3, with D perhaps given as TRBD1 or TRBD2 (6 bases each). The CDR3 has 15 amino acids. CDR1 PRHDT and CDR2 FYEKMQ come from the germline V gene (reference sequence). Trimming pared 5 bases from V and 2 bases from J, leaving 14 bases between. The CDR3, as DNA: TGTGCCAGCAGCGGGGGGCGACTGGACACAGATACGCAGTATTTT. Translated: CASSGGRLDTDTQYF.

Only one count was recorded for this clone. The chain combines TRBV2 with TRBJ2-3; D uncertain. The CDR3 length is 15 residues. CDR1 SNHLY and CDR2 FYNNEI come from the germline V gene. V dropped 2 bases and J dropped 2 bases, with 11 bases sitting between them. CDR3 sequence: CASSERVYDTDTQYF. The CDR3 DNA reads TGTGCCAGCAGTGAAAGGGTCTACGACACAGATACGCAGTATTTT.

This clone has a single count. This sequence joins TRBV7-9 and TRBJ1-1, with D uncertain. This CDR3 has 14 residues. Per germline, CDR1 SEHNR and CDR2 FQNEAQ (reference sequence). Trimming took off 8 bases at V and 2 bases at J, with 15 bases between the two ends. For the CDR3, the DNA is TGTGCCAGCCTCGGGGAGCGGCTAAACACTGAAGCTTTCTTT. Translation: CASLGERLNTEAFF.

The chain uses TRBV7-9 and TRBJ1-4, with D uncertain. The CDR3 extends over 14 amino acids. The V gene lost 2 bases and the J gene lost 6 bases, with 10 bases spanning the gap. Germline CDR1 and CDR2: SEHNR and FQNEAQ (reference sequence). For the CDR3, the DNA is TGTGCCAGCAGCTTACTGCCGTTATATGAAAAACTGTTTTTT. As protein: CASSLLPLYEKLFF.